This T cell receptor (beta chain) was found in a study of blood T cell repertoires in COVID-19. The CDR3 has 16 residues. Germline V CDR1 and CDR2: MDHEN, SYDVKM. V shed 8 bases, J shed 4 bases, and the junction held 16 bases outside the gene matches. TCRdb's table, derived via immunoSEQ multiplex PCR, lists solely in-frame clones and lacks some. This table has some 420,000 clones, roughly nine tenths appearing once. The receptor comes from a man aged 30 to 39 who had recovered from COVID-19. The rearrangement uses TRBV28 and TRBJ1-1; TRBD1 matches at 7 bases. Sequences were obtained from PBMCs or T cells enriched from blood (not recorded which). The CDR3 here is CASVRGLGGGSTEAFF. CDR3 coding DNA: TGTGCCAGCGTTAGGGGGCTCGGGGGCGGAAGCACTGAAGCTTTCTTT. The variable domain in full, with the rest retrieved from reference TRBV28 and TRBJ1-1, is DVKVTQSSRYLVKRTGEKVFLECVQDMDHENMFWYRQDPGLGLRLIYFSYDVKMKEKGDIPEGYSVSREKKERFSLILESASTNQTSMYLCASVRGLGGGSTEAFFGQGTRLTVV.